The 18 T cell receptor beta chains presented below share a single source sample, sequenced in a study of siplizumab effects on memory and regulatory T cells. Measured with immunoSEQ multiplex PCR; TCRdb has only the in-frame clones, and not every one. The repertoire has some 100,000 clones, around 95% of them found once; the top ten carry roughly 0.6%. The specimen was Tregs sorted from blood. These receptors all stem from a human donor in good health.

This chain links TRBV27 with TRBJ1-2; 11 bases line up with TRBD1. The ends lost 3 bases at V and 6 bases at J; junction bases unmatched: 6. CDR3 length: 15 amino acids. The germline V gene encodes CDR1 MNHEY and CDR2 SMNVEV (reference sequence). The CDR3 nucleotides read TGTGCCAGCAGTTTTCGGTGGACAGGGGGCCATGGCTACACCTTC. This gives the protein CASSFRWTGGHGYTF.

The chain employs TRBV30 and TRBJ2-2; D uncertain. The V gene's germline CDR1 is GTSNPN and CDR2 SVGIG (reference sequence). This CDR3 has 10 amino acids. Trimming removed 5 bases at V and 7 bases at J, with 5 bases between. CDR3 protein: CAWGYGELFF. Written as DNA, the CDR3 is TGTGCCTGGGGGTACGGGGAGCTGTTTTTT.

The J gene is TRBJ1-2, the V gene TRBV30; a weak D match, TRBD1 (5 bases). Germline V CDR1 and CDR2: GTSNPN, SVGIG (reference sequence). V was pared by 2 bases and J by 8 bases, with 9 bases between. This CDR3 is 11 amino acids long. The CDR3: CAWSLGGGYTF. CDR3 DNA sequence: TGTGCCTGGAGTTTGGGGGGAGGCTACACCTTC.

This clone has just one count. The J gene is TRBJ1-1, the V gene TRBV15, with 12 nucleotides matching TRBD1. CDR3 size: 17 residues. The junction had 9 bases not matched to a gene; V was cut back by 2 bases and J by 5 bases. Looked up from germline, CDR1 is LNHNV and CDR2 is YYDKDF (reference sequence). CDR3 DNA sequence: TGTGCCACCAGCAGACCCCGCGGGACAGGGGGCTCTACTGAAGCTTTCTTT. Its translation: CATSRPRGTGGSTEAFF.

This sequence joins TRBV27 and TRBJ1-5; D unclear. The ends were cut back, 6 bases at V and 3 bases at J, with 15 bases in the middle. The CDR3 is 15 amino acids. Germline V gene sequence: CDR1 MNHEY, CDR2 SMNVEV (reference sequence). This chain's CDR3 is CASSAYRGFNQPQHF. Written as DNA, the CDR3 is TGTGCCAGCAGCGCGTACAGAGGCTTCAATCAGCCCCAGCATTTT.

CDR3 DNA: TGTGCCTGGAGTGTTAGCGAGTTTGGGACCCAGTACTTC. It encodes CAWSVSEFGTQYF. V and J are TRBV30 and TRBJ2-5; weak D call: TRBD2 (5 bases). V was pared by 0 bases and J by 7 bases, with 12 bases between. Germline values: CDR1 GTSNPN, CDR2 SVGIG (reference sequence). This CDR3 spans 13 amino acids. The full variable domain, rest sourced from reference TRBV30 and TRBJ2-5, is SQTIHQWPATLVQPVGSPLSLECTVEGTSNPNLYWYRQAAGRGLQLLFYSVGIGQISSEVPQNLSASRPQDRQFILSSKKLLLSDSGFYLCAWSVSEFGTQYFGPGTRLLVL.

With regard to this clone: The identical CDR3 is also encoded by other nucleotide sequences in the sample. The rearrangement joins TRBV5-1 to TRBJ1-3, with a weak D call TRBD1 (6 bases). Looked up from germline, CDR1 is SGHRS and CDR2 is YFSETQ. There are 15 residues in the CDR3. The germline V and J ends were trimmed by 5 bases and 3 bases, with 15 bases remaining between them. This CDR3 reads CASSLDSYYGNTIYF. CDR3 sequence (DNA): TGCGCCAGCAGTCTGGACAGTTATTATGGAAACACCATATATTTT.

This clone was detected only once. V gene TRBV28 combines with J gene TRBJ2-5; possible D gene TRBD2, 6 bases. CDR1 is MDHEN and CDR2 is SYDVKM in the germline V gene. V dropped 2 bases and J dropped 7 bases, with 14 bases sitting between them. The CDR3 has 14 residues. As DNA, the CDR3 is TGTGCCAGCAGTTTAAGAGGCGCTAGCGTGACCCAGTACTTC. It specifies CASSLRGASVTQYF.

The chain carries TRBV20-1 and TRBJ2-1, with D hard to call. This CDR3 spans 11 amino acids. The germline gives CDR1 DFQATT, CDR2 SNEGSKA (reference sequence). Trimming removed 3 bases at V and 12 bases at J, with 12 bases between. The CDR3 bases are TGCAGTGCTAGGGATGGAATGAGGCAGTTCTTC. It codes for CSARDGMRQFF.

The rearrangement uses TRBV5-4 and TRBJ2-7; D is ambiguous. V lost 0 bases and J lost 5, with 18 bases in between. CDR1 and CDR2 (germline): SGHNT, YYREEE (reference sequence). The CDR3 covers 16 residues. The DNA of the CDR3 is TGTGCCAGCAGCTTGGGTCTCAACAGAGGCATCGACGAGCAGTACTTC. It encodes CASSLGLNRGIDEQYF.

The chain couples TRBV7-2 to TRBJ1-2; D ambiguous. CDR1 and CDR2 from the germline V gene are SGHTA and FQGNSA. This CDR3 comprises 14 residues. The V gene lost 5 bases and the J gene lost 7 bases, with 17 bases spanning the gap. DNA for the CDR3: TGTGCCAGCAGCCCCACGGTGGGTCCAGGTGGCTACACCTTC. It translates to CASSPTVGPGGYTF.

The CDR3 sequence: CSVVSEGGYTF. The CDR3 DNA sequence: TGCAGCGTTGTCTCGGAGGGTGGCTACACCTTC. The chain couples TRBV29-1 to TRBJ1-2; D is ambiguous. This CDR3 has 11 amino acids. Germline CDR1 is SQVTM and CDR2 is ANQGSEA. Trimming shortened V by 4 bases and J by 7 bases, and 10 bases separated the two germline ends.

The gene calls are TRBV9 and TRBJ2-5; 9 bases are a match to TRBD2. V trimming: 4 bases; J trimming: 3 bases; junction bases outside the gene matches: 4. The germline V gene encodes CDR1 SGDLS and CDR2 YYNGEE. CDR3 size: 14 residues. In DNA form, the CDR3 reads TGTGCCAGCAGCCTAAGACTAGCGGAAGAGACCCAGTACTTC. This encodes CASSLRLAEETQYF.

The chain combines TRBV19 with TRBJ1-1, with a possible D match to TRBD1 (6 bases). CDR1 LNHDA and CDR2 SQIVND come from the germline V gene (reference sequence). V shed 3 bases and J shed 1 base, with 21 bases lying between them. The CDR3 loop spans 18 amino acids. The CDR3 is CASSIGGRKTWGNTEAFF. The CDR3 DNA reads as TGTGCCAGTAGTATCGGGGGCAGGAAAACCTGGGGGAACACTGAAGCTTTCTTT.

The chain combines TRBV4-1 with TRBJ2-6; a possible D gene is TRBD2 (7 bases). V dropped 6 bases and J dropped 0 bases, with 15 bases sitting between them. The CDR3 extends over 17 amino acids. Germline-derived CDR1 and CDR2 are MGHRA and YSYEKL. In DNA, the CDR3 is TGCGCCAGCAGTGCCGGGGGGCCTTTCTCTGGGGCCAACGTCCTGACTTTC. The encoded protein is CASSAGGPFSGANVLTF.

This chain links TRBV7-6 with TRBJ2-7; D tentatively reads TRBD1 or TRBD2 (6 bases each). Germline V gives CDR1 SGHVS, CDR2 FNYEAQ. CDR3 length: 11 residues. V was cut by 7 bases and J by 7 bases, with 11 bases left in between. The CDR3 nucleotides read TGTGCCAGCACTCAAGGGGGGGAGCAGTACTTC. It specifies CASTQGGEQYF. Looking up the rest from reference TRBV7-6 and TRBJ2-7 gives the full variable domain: GAGVSQSPRYKVTKRGQDVALRCDPISGHVSLYWYRQALGQGPEFLTYFNYEAQQDKSGLPNDRFSAERPEGSISTLTIQRTEQRDSAMYRCASTQGGEQYFGPGTRLTVT.

The CDR3 region is CSGFQLAGNTDTQYF. The CDR3 coding sequence is TGCAGCGGTTTCCAACTAGCGGGAAACACAGATACGCAGTATTTT. This chain joins TRBV29-1 and TRBJ2-3; 10 nucleotides match TRBD2. Germline lookup yields CDR1 SQVTM and CDR2 ANQGSEA. Trimming cost V 7 bases and J 2 bases; bases outside gene matches: 9. The CDR3 length is 15 residues.

The genes are TRBV7-8 and TRBJ1-5; tentative D call: TRBD1 (6 bases). Germline V CDR1 and CDR2: SGHVS, FQNEAQ. CDR3 length: 12 residues. Trimming removed 1 base at V and 16 bases at J, with 14 bases between. CDR3 amino acids: CASSLGGGRHHF. CDR3 nucleotides: TGTGCCAGCAGCTTAGGGGGGGGCCGCCATCATTTT.